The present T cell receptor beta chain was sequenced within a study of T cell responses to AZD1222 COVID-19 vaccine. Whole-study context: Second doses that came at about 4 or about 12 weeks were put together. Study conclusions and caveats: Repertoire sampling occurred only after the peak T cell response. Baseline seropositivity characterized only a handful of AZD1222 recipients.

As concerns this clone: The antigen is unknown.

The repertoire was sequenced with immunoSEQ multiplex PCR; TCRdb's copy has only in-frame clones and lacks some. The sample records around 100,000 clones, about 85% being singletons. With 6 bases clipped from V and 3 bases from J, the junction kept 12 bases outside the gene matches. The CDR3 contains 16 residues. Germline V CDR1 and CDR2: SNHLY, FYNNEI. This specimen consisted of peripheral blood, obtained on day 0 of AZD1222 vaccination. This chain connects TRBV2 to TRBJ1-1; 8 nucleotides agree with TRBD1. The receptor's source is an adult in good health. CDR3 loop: CASSLHRGDGDTEAFF. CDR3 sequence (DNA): TGTGCCAGCAGCCTTCACAGGGGGGATGGCGACACTGAAGCTTTCTTT.